This TCR beta chain appears in the sequencing data of a study of blood T cell repertoires in COVID-19 (dated by TCRdb to about 2020). In terms of the full investigation: The collaborator samples originated in the United States, Italy and Spain and spanned the acute and convalescent phases of COVID-19. Sample metadata almost always included a de-identified subject ID, COVID-19 status, age in years and sex. The repertoires were released in a freely available public database intended as a resource for research on the immune response to SARS-CoV-2. The prospective study material was composed of cDNA or gDNA derived from T cells, B-cell-depleted T cells, or PBMCs. Samples were obtained from the ongoing ImmuneRACE study (first 160 participants) and from some 1,300 subjects provided by 6 global collaborators. Where available, HLA class I and class II types were taken from metadata supplied by the sample provider and were not determined by assay-based typing. Subjects who had been exposed to COVID-19, were actively infected with it, or had recovered from it provided the deeply sampled blood TCRbeta repertoires that made up the dataset. What the research found in general, with its limitations: Clinical and demographic metadata were provided uncurated, with the amount varying by source and participant.

V is cut by 6 bases and J by 4 bases, and the space between the germline ends is 7 bases. Including the terminal cysteine and phenylalanine, the CDR3 comprises 13 residues. Kept here is only the CDR3 DNA, which spans 39 bases and is read in frame from base 1. TCRbeta CDR3 regions were amplified from genomic DNA by means of the immunoSEQ Assay, a bias-controlled multiplex PCR. In the original analysis: Nucleated cell counts per sample were estimated from amplification of reference gene primers within the assay. Sequence reads were collapsed and filtered to measure the absolute abundance of every unique TCRbeta CDR3 rearrangement. For each sample, productive Simpson clonality was calculated as the square root of Simpson's diversity index over productive rearrangements. Entries here come from immuneACCESS through TCRdb and include only in-frame sequences with V and J called. Some clones fail to appear in such tables; in the studies checked, an unresolved V gene covers under half of the shortfall, and the cause of the remainder is unknown. The V and J calls and the clone size are those of that table, but D and trimming were determined from the DNA. The sample has roughly 150,000 clones on record, more than 80% of them singletons. Under 13% of the sample is in the top ten clones.

The collaborating institutions used their own protocols to collect whole blood in K2EDTA tubes. For TCRbeta analysis, collaborators shipped samples as frozen whole blood, isolated PBMCs, or DNA extracted from either of those sample types. This clone was counted once. The antigen this receptor binds is unknown. Base qualities are not recorded, but no much larger clone differs from it by a single base. This TCR derives from a human donor in a cohort sampled during active COVID-19. Sequencing was performed on peripheral blood. The rearrangement joined TRBV12-3 or TRBV12-4 to TRBJ1-6; the D gene assignment is ambiguous. At the DNA level, the sequence is TGTGCCAGCAGCTTCCTATATAATTCACCCCTCCACTTT. This sequence encodes CASSFLYNSPLHF.